This T cell receptor beta chain was sequenced for a study of shared clonotypes between healthy human individuals. Regarding the study as a whole: Represented genetic and exposure-history diversity was restricted by having few donors. An expected dependence of interdonor clonotype sharing on sequencing depth was noted. When compared with the clonotypes that were shared by all four sorted-subset donors, the non-shared clonotypes turned out to have lower generation probabilities. Specimens sampled were limited to blood, with tissue repertoires likely differing.

Clones were read by immunoSEQ multiplex PCR, and TCRdb kept only the in-frame ones, dropping some. The data hold approximately 590,000 clones, with nearly 97% observed a single time. In regard to this clone: Its antigen is still unknown.

Naive CD8 populations comprised CD45RO-negative cells positively selected for CCR7, excluding terminally differentiated effector memory CD45RA+ cells. Germline assignment: CDR1 PRHDT and CDR2 FYEKMQ (reference sequence). The CDR3 covers 16 residues. Trimming at V came to 4 bases and at J to 4 bases, leaving 6 bases not matched to a gene. Specimen: naive CD8+ T cells sorted from blood. V and J are TRBV13 and TRBJ2-3; 12 nucleotides line up with TRBD2. The sequence was obtained from a woman aged 25 to 39 in good health. In DNA form, the CDR3 reads TGTGCCAGCAGCTCTACTAGCGGGAGGACCCCAGATACGCAGTATTTT. The encoded protein is CASSSTSGRTPDTQYF.